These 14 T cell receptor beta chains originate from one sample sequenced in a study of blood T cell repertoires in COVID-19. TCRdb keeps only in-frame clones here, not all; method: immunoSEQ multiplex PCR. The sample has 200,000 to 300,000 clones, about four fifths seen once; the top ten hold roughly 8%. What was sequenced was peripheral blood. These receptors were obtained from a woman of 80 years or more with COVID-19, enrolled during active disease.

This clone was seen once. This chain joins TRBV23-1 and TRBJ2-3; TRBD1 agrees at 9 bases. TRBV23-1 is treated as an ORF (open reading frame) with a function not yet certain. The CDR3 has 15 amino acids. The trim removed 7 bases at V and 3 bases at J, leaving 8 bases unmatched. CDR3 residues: CASKTRDRVTDTQYF. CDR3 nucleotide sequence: TGCGCCAGCAAAACACGGGACAGGGTTACAGATACGCAGTATTTT.

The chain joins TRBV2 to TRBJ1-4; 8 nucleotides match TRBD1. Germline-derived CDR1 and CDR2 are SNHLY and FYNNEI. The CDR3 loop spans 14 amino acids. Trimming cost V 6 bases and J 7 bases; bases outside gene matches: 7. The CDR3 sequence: CASSLDREFEKLFF. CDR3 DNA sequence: TGTGCCAGCAGCCTGGACAGGGAGTTTGAAAAACTGTTTTTT.

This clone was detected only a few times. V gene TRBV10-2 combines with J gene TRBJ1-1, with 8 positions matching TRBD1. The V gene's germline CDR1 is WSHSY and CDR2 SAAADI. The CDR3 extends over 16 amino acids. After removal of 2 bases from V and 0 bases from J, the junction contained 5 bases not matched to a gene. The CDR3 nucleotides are TGCGCCAGCAGTGAGCGGGGACAGGCCTTGAACACTGAAGCTTTCTTT. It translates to CASSERGQALNTEAFF.

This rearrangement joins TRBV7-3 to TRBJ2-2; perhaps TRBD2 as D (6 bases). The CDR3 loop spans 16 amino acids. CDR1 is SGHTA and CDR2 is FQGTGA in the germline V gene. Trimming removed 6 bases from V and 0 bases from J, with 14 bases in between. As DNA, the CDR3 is TGTGCCAGCAGACCCCCGGGGGACGCGAACACCGGGGAGCTGTTTTTT. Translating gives CASRPPGDANTGELFF.

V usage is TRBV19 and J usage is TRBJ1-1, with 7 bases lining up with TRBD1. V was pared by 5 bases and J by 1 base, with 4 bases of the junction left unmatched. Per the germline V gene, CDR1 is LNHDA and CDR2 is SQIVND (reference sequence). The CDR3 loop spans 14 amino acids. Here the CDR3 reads CASSLQGRNTEAFF. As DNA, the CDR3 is TGTGCCAGTAGTTTACAGGGGAGGAACACTGAAGCTTTCTTT.

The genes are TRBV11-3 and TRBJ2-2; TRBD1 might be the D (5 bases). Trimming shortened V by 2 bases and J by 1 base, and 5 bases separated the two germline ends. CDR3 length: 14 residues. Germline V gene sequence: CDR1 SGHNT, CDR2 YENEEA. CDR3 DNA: TGTGCCAGCAGCTTAAGGGGGAACACCGGGGAGCTGTTTTTT. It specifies CASSLRGNTGELFF.

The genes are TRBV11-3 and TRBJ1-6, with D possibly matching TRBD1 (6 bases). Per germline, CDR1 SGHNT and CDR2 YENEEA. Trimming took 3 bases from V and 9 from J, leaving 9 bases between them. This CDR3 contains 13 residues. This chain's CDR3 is CASSLRQASPLHF. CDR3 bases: TGTGCCAGCAGCTTGCGACAGGCTTCACCCCTCCACTTT.

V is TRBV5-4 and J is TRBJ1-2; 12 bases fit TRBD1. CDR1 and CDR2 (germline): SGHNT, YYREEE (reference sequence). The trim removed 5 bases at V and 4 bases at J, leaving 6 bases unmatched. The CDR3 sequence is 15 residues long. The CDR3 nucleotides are TGTGCCAGCAGTTTTCCGGGACAGGGGGCCTATGGCTACACCTTC. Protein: CASSFPGQGAYGYTF. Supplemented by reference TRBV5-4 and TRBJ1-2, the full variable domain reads ETGVTQSPTHLIKTRGQQVTLRCSSQSGHNTVSWYQQALGQGPQFIFQYYREEENGRGNFPPRFSGLQFPNYSSELNVNALELDDSALYLCASSFPGQGAYGYTFGSGTRLTVV.

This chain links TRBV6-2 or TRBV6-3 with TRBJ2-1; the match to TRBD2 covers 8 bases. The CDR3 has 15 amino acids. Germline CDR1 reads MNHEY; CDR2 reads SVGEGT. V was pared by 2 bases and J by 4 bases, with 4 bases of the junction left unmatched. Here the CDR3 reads CASSYISGIYNEQFF. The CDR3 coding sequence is TGTGCCAGCAGTTACATTAGCGGGATTTACAATGAGCAGTTCTTC.

CDR3 protein: CASSMTGGPVREQYF. The CDR3 DNA is TGTGCCAGCAGCATGACAGGGGGCCCGGTTCGGGAGCAGTACTTC. The chain combines TRBV7-9 with TRBJ2-7, with TRBD1 identical over 10 bases. V dropped 5 bases and J dropped 7; count of bases not matched to a gene: 11. The length of the CDR3 is 15 residues. Germline V gene sequence: CDR1 SEHNR, CDR2 FQNEAQ (reference sequence).

CDR3 sequence: CATQTQGYETQYF. CDR3 DNA sequence: TGTGCCACGCAGACACAGGGTTACGAGACCCAGTACTTC. The genes are TRBV24-1 and TRBJ2-5, with TRBD1 as a possible D gene (6 bases). Germline V CDR1 and CDR2: KGHDR, SFDVKD. Trimming removed 10 bases at V and 5 bases at J, with 16 bases between. The CDR3 extends over 13 amino acids.

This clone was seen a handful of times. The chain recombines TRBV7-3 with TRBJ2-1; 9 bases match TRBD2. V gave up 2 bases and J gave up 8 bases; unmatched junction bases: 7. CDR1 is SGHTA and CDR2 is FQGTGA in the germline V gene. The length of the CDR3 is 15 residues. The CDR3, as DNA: TGTGCCAGCAGCTTATCTAGCGGGATAAGGCATGAGCAGTTCTTC. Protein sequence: CASSLSSGIRHEQFF.

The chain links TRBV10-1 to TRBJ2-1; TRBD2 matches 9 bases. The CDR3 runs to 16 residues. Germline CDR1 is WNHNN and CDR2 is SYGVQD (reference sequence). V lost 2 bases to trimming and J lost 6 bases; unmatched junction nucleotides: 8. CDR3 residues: CASSENIAGGINEQFF. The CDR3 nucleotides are TGCGCCAGCAGTGAGAATATTGCGGGGGGGATCAATGAGCAGTTCTTC.

CDR3 protein: CASSTSGRTDTQYF. The CDR3 bases are TGTGCCAGTAGCACTAGCGGGAGGACAGATACGCAGTATTTT. The rearrangement joins TRBV19 to TRBJ2-3, with 12 bases lining up with TRBD2. Germline loops: CDR1 LNHDA, CDR2 SQIVND (reference sequence). Trimming cost V 6 bases and J 3 bases; bases outside gene matches: 1. The CDR3 covers 14 residues.